This T cell receptor (beta chain) was recorded in a study of blood T cell repertoires in COVID-19. Across the whole study: PBMCs, B-cell-depleted T cells, or T cells were the source of the cDNA or gDNA that made up the material.

Authors' methods: Estimates of nucleated cell counts were drawn from the amplification of reference gene primers. Clones were read by immunoSEQ multiplex PCR, and TCRdb kept only the in-frame ones, dropping some. V, J and clone size are taken as reported in that table, and D and trimming were inferred from the DNA itself. The table records tens of thousands of clones, approximately 90% of them present only once. The CDR3 covers 14 residues. With V trimmed by 6 bases and J by 3 bases, 7 bases remained unmatched. Germline V CDR1 and CDR2: SNHLY, FYNNEI. The receptor was derived from a woman aged 50 to 60 with active or convalescent COVID-19. Input material: peripheral blood. J is TRBJ2-7 and V is TRBV2, with 8 bases matching TRBD1. CDR3 region: CASRYLGTGYEQYF. DNA of the CDR3: TGTGCCAGCAGGTACCTAGGGACAGGCTACGAGCAGTACTTC.